The text below deals with one TCR beta chain. No antigen is known for it. V was clipped by 5 bases and J by 6 bases; unmatched bases: 9. Germline assignment: CDR1 MDHEN and CDR2 SYDVKM. The CDR3 covers 14 residues. The sample belongs to a study of cytomegalovirus exposure and HLA in healthy donors. PCR used 60 Vbeta primers and 13 Jbeta primers. Clones were sequenced by immunoSEQ multiplex PCR, and TCRdb holds only the in-frame ones, with some missing. The sample carries about 220,000 clones, about 80% recorded once. Study-wide results and caveats: The classifier reportedly diagnosed cytomegalovirus status with high specificity and sensitivity. Earlier analysis yielded a pattern in which most TCR beta V segments were productive about 87% or about 30% of the time. HLA restriction was apparent for most CMV-associated TCR beta chains in a later analysis.

The source material was PBMCs. The clonotype originates from a man between 18 and 35 years old in good health and CMV-seronegative. The rearrangement uses TRBV28 and TRBJ2-7; 8 nucleotides match TRBD1. CDR3 sequence: CASSTRTGSSEQYF. The CDR3 bases are TGTGCCAGCAGTACCAGGACAGGGTCTAGCGAGCAGTACTTC. The full variable domain, with the rest looked up from reference TRBV28 and TRBJ2-7, is DVKVTQSSRYLVKRTGEKVFLECVQDMDHENMFWYRQDPGLGLRLIYFSYDVKMKEKGDIPEGYSVSREKKERFSLILESASTNQTSMYLCASSTRTGSSEQYFGPGTRLTVT.